This T cell receptor beta chain was captured in a study of shared clonotypes between healthy human individuals. Comment on this clone: Its cognate antigen is unknown.

The CDR3 contains 15 residues. The ends were cut back, 1 base at V and 0 bases at J, with 8 bases in the middle. Germline V CDR1 and CDR2: SGDLS, YYNGEE. General study findings and limits: Naive CD4 clonotypes overlapped across several donors at approximately 5.5%.

Sequencing used immunoSEQ multiplex PCR; TCRdb keeps in-frame clones, though not all of them. This table has roughly 640,000 clones, around 97% appearing once. The chain combines TRBV9 with TRBJ1-3; TRBD1 might be the D (5 bases). This receptor was identified in a woman aged 25 to 39 in good health. The sequenced material came from naive CD4+ T cells sorted from blood. Subset indicated: CD45RA+ positively selected. CDR3 coding DNA: TGTGCCAGCAGCGTATTGGGGACCTCTGGAAACACCATATATTTT. The encoded protein is CASSVLGTSGNTIYF. Drawing the rest from reference TRBV9 and TRBJ1-3, the complete variable domain is DSGVTQTPKHLITATGQRVTLRCSPRSGDLSVYWYQQSLDQGLQFLIQYYNGEERAKGNILERFSAQQFPDLHSELNLSSLELGDSALYFCASSVLGTSGNTIYFGEGSWLTVV.